Below, 24 T cell receptor beta chains from the same sample are listed, as sequenced in a study of shared clonotypes between healthy human individuals. CD45RO negativity and positive selection for CCR7 defined naive CD8 cells, a population that excluded terminally differentiated effector memory CD45RA+ cells. TCRdb keeps only in-frame clones here, not all; method: immunoSEQ multiplex PCR. The sample contains about 2 million clones, approximately 94% of which appear only once. Sequencing was performed on naive CD8+ T cells sorted from blood. The receptor source for this set is a man between 18 and 35 years old in good health.

This chain uses TRBV27 with TRBJ1-5; perhaps TRBD1 as D (6 bases). The CDR3 spans 15 residues. In germline, CDR1 is MNHEY, CDR2 SMNVEV (reference sequence). Trimming took 6 bases from V and 4 from J, leaving 16 bases between them. The CDR3: CASSTAGAGNQPQHF. Written as DNA, the CDR3 is TGTGCCAGCAGCACTGCAGGGGCTGGGAATCAGCCCCAGCATTTT.

As regards this clone: Different DNA sequences within this sample yield the same CDR3. The chain couples TRBV6-5 to TRBJ2-5; 9 bases are shared with TRBD1. This CDR3 has 14 residues. The germline CDR1 and CDR2 sequences are MNHEY and SVGAGI. The J segment lost 5 bases and the V segment lost 6 bases, leaving 7 bases of the junction unmatched. CDR3 amino acids: CASSPTGGWETQYF. CDR3 DNA: TGTGCCAGCAGCCCTACAGGGGGCTGGGAGACCCAGTACTTC.

The chain carries TRBV29-1 and TRBJ2-7, with TRBD1 matching 9 bases. This CDR3 contains 15 residues. The trim removed 2 bases at V and 3 bases at J, leaving 8 bases unmatched. Germline values: CDR1 SQVTM, CDR2 ANQGSEA. The CDR3 nucleotides read TGCAGCGTTGAATACCGGGACAGGGCTGACTACGAGCAGTACTTC. It specifies CSVEYRDRADYEQYF.

The V gene is TRBV30, the J gene TRBJ2-7; TRBD2 agrees at 8 bases. Germline V gene data show CDR1 as GTSNPN and CDR2 as SVGIG (reference sequence). The CDR3 sequence is 14 residues long. V trimming: 3 bases; J trimming: 3 bases; junction bases outside the gene matches: 7. The CDR3 sequence: CAWSASGLFYEQYF. The CDR3 region has the DNA TGTGCCTGGAGCGCTAGCGGGTTGTTCTACGAGCAGTACTTC.

The rearrangement uses TRBV6-1 and TRBJ2-5, with a tentative D call TRBD2 (6 bases). Germline-derived CDR1 and CDR2 are MNHNS and SASEGT. The CDR3 totals 16 residues. V was trimmed by 3 bases and J by 4 bases, leaving 18 bases between them. The DNA for the CDR3 is TGTGCCAGCAGTGAGTATGGGGGGAGTCCCCCAGAGACCCAGTACTTC. Protein: CASSEYGGSPPETQYF.

A remark on this clone: In the same sample, other DNA sequences code for this CDR3. The chain has TRBV4-3 and TRBJ2-7; 7 positions agree with TRBD1. This CDR3 spans 15 amino acids. From germline, CDR1 is LGHNA and CDR2 YSLEER. V lost 0 bases, J lost 2 bases, and 4 bases stayed unmatched. The CDR3 DNA reads TGCGCCAGCAGCCAAGATCGGCAGGGGGCCTACGAGCAGTACTTC. It specifies CASSQDRQGAYEQYF.

The chain joins TRBV6-9 to TRBJ1-6; D may be TRBD1 (6 bases). The CDR3 runs 14 residues. CDR1 is MNHGY, CDR2 SVAAGI, per germline. Deletions cut 2 bases from V and 8 bases from J, with 10 bases between. This CDR3 is CASSYLQGHSPLHF. DNA for the CDR3: TGTGCCAGCAGTTATCTACAGGGTCATTCACCCCTCCACTTT.

J is TRBJ1-4 and V is TRBV6-1; no clear D. Trimming shortened V by 5 bases and J by 0 bases, and 10 bases separated the two germline ends. The CDR3 is made up of 15 amino acids. CDR1 is MNHNS, CDR2 SASEGT, per germline. CDR3 bases: TGTGCCAGCAGTAGCTCTGGGGCAACTAATGAAAAACTGTTTTTT. Translation gives CASSSSGATNEKLFF.

The DNA of the CDR3 is TGTGCCAGCAGTACGATAGCGGGGGGGCCTAACTACGAGCAGTACTTC. It yields the protein CASSTIAGGPNYEQYF. V is TRBV28 and J is TRBJ2-7, with 11 bases matching TRBD2. Germline values: CDR1 MDHEN, CDR2 SYDVKM. V trimming: 5 bases; J trimming: 3 bases; junction bases outside the gene matches: 9. CDR3 length: 16 residues.

The gene calls are TRBV7-3 and TRBJ2-1; 10 nucleotides line up with TRBD1. Germline assignment: CDR1 SGHTA and CDR2 FQGTGA. The CDR3 totals 15 residues. V was pared by 5 bases and J by 7 bases, with 8 bases of the junction left unmatched. This CDR3 reads CASSIRDRGGNEQFF. The CDR3 DNA reads as TGTGCCAGCAGCATCCGGGACAGGGGTGGGAATGAGCAGTTCTTC.

V and J are TRBV6-5 and TRBJ1-2; D is undetermined. V was clipped by 0 bases and J by 4 bases, with 15 bases between them. CDR1 and CDR2 from the germline V gene are MNHEY and SVGAGI. This CDR3 has 16 amino acids. The CDR3 sequence is CASSYSTSGRPYGYTF. The CDR3 nucleotides read TGTGCCAGCAGTTACTCGACGAGTGGCAGGCCCTATGGCTACACCTTC.

The CDR3 reads CASSELQGSEAFF. DNA for the CDR3: TGTGCCAGCAGTGAGTTACAGGGGAGTGAAGCTTTCTTT. The chain uses TRBV25-1 and TRBJ1-1, with 7 bases fitting TRBD1. The CDR3 covers 13 residues. V shed 3 bases, J shed 7 bases, and the junction held 5 bases outside the gene matches. CDR1 and CDR2 (germline): MGHDK, SYGVNS.

J is TRBJ2-7 and V is TRBV11-2; D is unclear. Germline CDR1 SGHAT, CDR2 FQNNGV. CDR3 size: 12 residues. The V and J ends lost 4 bases and 6 bases respectively, with 10 bases between them. CDR3 DNA sequence: TGTGCCAGCAGCTCCCCGATGGGCGAGCAGTACTTC. Protein sequence: CASSSPMGEQYF.

The CDR3 sequence is CASSLVSTGPAYEQYF. The CDR3 DNA sequence: TGTGCCAGCAGCTTAGTATCGACAGGGCCAGCCTACGAGCAGTACTTC. The V gene is TRBV11-2, the J gene TRBJ2-7; 7 bases align to TRBD1. J gave up 2 bases and V 1 base, and 8 bases lay outside the gene matches. The CDR3 extends over 16 amino acids. CDR1 SGHAT and CDR2 FQNNGV come from the germline V gene.

This clone appeared once. The chain uses TRBV27 and TRBJ1-1; possible D gene TRBD1, 6 bases. V lost 4 bases to trimming and J lost 3 bases, with 12 bases between them. Per germline, CDR1 MNHEY and CDR2 SMNVEV (reference sequence). The CDR3 totals 14 residues. The CDR3: CASSSIGGHTEAFF. In DNA form, the CDR3 reads TGTGCCAGCAGTTCCATAGGGGGTCACACTGAAGCTTTCTTT.

This rearrangement joins TRBV27 to TRBJ2-2; tentatively, D is TRBD2 (5 bases). Looked up from germline, CDR1 is MNHEY and CDR2 is SMNVEV (reference sequence). This CDR3 has 13 residues. V shed 4 bases and J shed 7 bases, with 10 bases lying between them. CDR3 protein: CASSSLEGGELFF. CDR3 coding DNA: TGTGCCAGCAGTTCCCTAGAGGGCGGGGAGCTGTTTTTT.

The chain couples TRBV2 to TRBJ1-5; possibly TRBD1 for D (6 bases). Between the trimmed V and J ends, which lost 6 bases and 7 bases, there was a span of 22 bases. This CDR3 comprises 16 residues. CDR1 and CDR2 from the germline V gene are SNHLY and FYNNEI. For the CDR3, the DNA is TGTGCCAGCAGCTATCCCAGGGTAGAGGGGGGGCAGCCCCAGCATTTT. Its protein is CASSYPRVEGGQPQHF.

This chain links TRBV6-5 with TRBJ1-1; D remains ambiguous. This CDR3 is 16 amino acids long. Per the germline V gene, CDR1 is MNHEY and CDR2 is SVGAGI. V lost 3 bases and J lost 2, with 16 bases in between. This CDR3 reads CASSYRASQINTEAFF. DNA of the CDR3: TGTGCCAGCAGTTATCGAGCGTCGCAGATCAACACTGAAGCTTTCTTT.

The chain is built from TRBV7-8 and TRBJ2-3, with TRBD1 matching 7 bases. The CDR3 is made up of 15 amino acids. Germline CDR1 and CDR2: SGHVS and FQNEAQ. V lost 5 bases and J lost 2; bases outside the gene matches: 7. The CDR3 sequence is CASSTWTGLTDTQYF. Here the CDR3 DNA reads TGTGCCAGCAGCACTTGGACAGGACTCACAGATACGCAGTATTTT.

The chain employs TRBV14 and TRBJ1-2; D perhaps matches TRBD1 (5 bases). In germline, CDR1 is SGHDN, CDR2 FVKESK. The CDR3 sequence is 15 residues long. V lost 0 bases and J 6 bases, leaving 14 bases between the germline ends. The CDR3 bases are TGTGCCAGCAGCCAAGATCGCGCCCCGACAGATGGCTACACCTTC. It yields the protein CASSQDRAPTDGYTF.

Concerning this clone: The same CDR3 also results from other DNA sequences found in this sample. The chain joins TRBV27 to TRBJ1-5; D uncertain. The CDR3 has 15 amino acids. Trimming took off 0 bases at V and 4 bases at J, with 10 bases between the two ends. Per the germline V gene, CDR1 is MNHEY and CDR2 is SMNVEV (reference sequence). CDR3: CASSLSIGSNQPQHF. The CDR3 DNA reads TGTGCCAGCAGTTTATCAATCGGATCTAATCAGCCCCAGCATTTT.

This clone appeared a single time. The chain recombines TRBV7-8 with TRBJ1-3; D perhaps matches TRBD1 (5 bases). Germline V lookup: CDR1 SGHVS, CDR2 FQNEAQ. Trimming pared 0 bases from V and 4 bases from J, leaving 10 bases between. CDR3 length equals 15 residues. The CDR3 loop is CASSLAAGMGNTIYF. DNA for the CDR3: TGTGCCAGCAGCTTAGCCGCAGGGATGGGAAACACCATATATTTT.

CDR3 amino acids: CASSQGQGRDTGELFF. CDR3 sequence (DNA): TGCGCCAGCAGCCAGGGACAGGGGCGGGACACCGGGGAGCTGTTTTTT. The chain is built from TRBV4-1 and TRBJ2-2; 10 bases agree with TRBD1. V trimming: 3 bases; J trimming: 3 bases; junction bases outside the gene matches: 4. Germline V gene data show CDR1 as MGHRA and CDR2 as YSYEKL. The CDR3 extends over 16 amino acids.

Remarks on this clone: Other nucleotide sequences from this sample produce the same CDR3. Written as DNA, the CDR3 is TGCGCCAGCAGCCAAGTTGGGTCCTCCTACGAGCAGTACTTC. Its protein product is CASSQVGSSYEQYF. The chain is built from TRBV4-1 and TRBJ2-7; no clear D gene. This CDR3 spans 14 amino acids. Trimming left V 1 base short and J 0 bases short, with 7 bases between. Germline V gene data show CDR1 as MGHRA and CDR2 as YSYEKL.